The source of this TCR beta chain is a study of T cells in Graves' hyperthyroidism and ophthalmopathy. The junction had 6 bases not matched to a gene; V was cut back by 5 bases and J by 0 bases. Per the germline V gene, CDR1 is SGHVS and CDR2 is FNYEAQ. This CDR3 region has 16 residues. Patients were excluded for uncontrolled infection, other autoimmune disease, pregnancy or lactation. Amplification of TCR beta CDR3 regions used RNA as the template. First-round RT-PCR with HTBI primers amplified the TCR CDR3 region. TCRdb fed the multiplex PCR reads into MiXCR, producing one record per CDR3 protein. Of 750,000 to 900,000 distinct CDR3 sequences detected, 38% appear once; the ten largest clones hold around 9.3%.

Specimen: blood. The receptor comes from a man aged 18 to 29 with Graves' hyperthyroidism. The chain recombines TRBV7-6 with TRBJ2-7; TRBD1 matches at 11 bases. In nucleotides, the CDR3 is TGTGCCAGCAGCCCCGGGACAGGGGGGTACTCCTACGAGCAGTACTTC. It encodes CASSPGTGGYSYEQYF.